This section outlines one TCR beta chain sequence together with its context. As yet, its antigen is unknown. Per germline, CDR1 WNHNN and CDR2 SYGVQD (reference sequence). The CDR3 has 16 amino acids. V lost 3 bases, J lost 4 bases, and 15 bases lay in between. This record belongs to a study of identical twins. Study-wide points: Reduced insertions were recorded for abundant cord blood beta clonotypes, with no such pattern in memory repertoires.

All donors were healthy, and all were Caucasian. From the 5' RACE reads, TCRdb called clonotypes with MiXCR, one entry per CDR3 protein. The table lists about 530,000 distinct CDR3 sequences, under 25% of them singletons, with around 0.47% in the top ten. This sample was shared with a second study, whose subject was yellow fever vaccine responses in identical twins.

Sequences were obtained from CD4+ T cells sorted from blood. V and J are TRBV10-1 and TRBJ2-2, with D possibly being TRBD1 (6 bases). The sequence was collected from a woman aged 18-35 years in good health. The CDR3 DNA follows: TGCGCCAGCAGTGAATGGGGGCCCGCGGGCACCGGGGAGCTGTTTTTT. It yields the protein CASSEWGPAGTGELFF.